The TCR beta chain described here comes from a study of early T cells in non-severe SARS-CoV-2 infection. Across the whole study: The sequenced material was bulk RNA from unsorted whole blood, and its chains were unpaired. Study-level results: A preference for anti-spike CD8 responses marked VDJdb matching, which missed private and CD4 specificities.

CDR1 and CDR2 (germline): SEHNR, FQNEAQ (reference sequence). Deletions cut 3 bases from V and 4 bases from J, with 7 bases between. The CDR3 has 13 residues. This clonotype was seen only a few times. What it recognizes is unknown. In the library, individual cDNA molecules carried attached unique molecular identifiers. TCRdb used MiXCR to reprocess the 5' RACE reads, holding one entry per CDR3 protein. The table shows fewer than 80,000 distinct CDR3 sequences, with 11% occurring only once. V gene TRBV7-9 combines with J gene TRBJ2-1; tentatively, D is TRBD2 (5 bases). The sample in question was whole blood, obtained at baseline. The origin of this receptor is an adult who was a healthcare worker with PCR-confirmed SARS-CoV-2 infection or an uninfected control (not recorded which). The CDR3: CASSFGVYNEQFF. Here the CDR3 DNA reads TGTGCCAGCAGCTTCGGGGTTTACAATGAGCAGTTCTTC. The entire variable domain, with the rest obtained from reference TRBV7-9 and TRBJ2-1, is as follows: DTGVSQNPRHKITKRGQNVTFRCDPISEHNRLYWYRQTLGQGPEFLTYFQNEAQLEKSRLLSDRFSAERPKGSFSTLEIQRTEQGDSAMYLCASSFGVYNEQFFGPGTRLTVL.